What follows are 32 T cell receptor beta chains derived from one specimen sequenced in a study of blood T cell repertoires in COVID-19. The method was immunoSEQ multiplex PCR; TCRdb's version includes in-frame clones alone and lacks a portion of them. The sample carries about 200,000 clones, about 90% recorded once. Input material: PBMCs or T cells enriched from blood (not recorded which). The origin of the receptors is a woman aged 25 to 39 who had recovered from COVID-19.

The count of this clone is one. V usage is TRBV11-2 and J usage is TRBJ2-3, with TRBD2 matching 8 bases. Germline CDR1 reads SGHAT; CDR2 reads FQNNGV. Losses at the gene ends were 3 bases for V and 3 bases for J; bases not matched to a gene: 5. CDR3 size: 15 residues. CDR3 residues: CASSFSGTATDTQYF. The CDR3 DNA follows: TGTGCCAGCAGCTTTAGCGGGACGGCGACAGATACGCAGTATTTT.

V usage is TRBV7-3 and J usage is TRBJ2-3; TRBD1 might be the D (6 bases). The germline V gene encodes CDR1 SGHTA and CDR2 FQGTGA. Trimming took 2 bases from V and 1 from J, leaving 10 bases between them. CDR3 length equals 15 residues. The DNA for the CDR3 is TGTGCCAGCAGCTTACAGGGGAGCCGCACAGATACGCAGTATTTT. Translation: CASSLQGSRTDTQYF.

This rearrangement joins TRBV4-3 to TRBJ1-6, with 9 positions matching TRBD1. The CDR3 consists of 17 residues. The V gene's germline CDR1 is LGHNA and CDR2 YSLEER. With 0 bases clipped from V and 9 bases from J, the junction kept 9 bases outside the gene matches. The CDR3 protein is CASSQEVGTGNGSPLHF. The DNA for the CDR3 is TGCGCCAGCAGCCAAGAAGTCGGGACAGGGAATGGTTCACCCCTCCACTTT.

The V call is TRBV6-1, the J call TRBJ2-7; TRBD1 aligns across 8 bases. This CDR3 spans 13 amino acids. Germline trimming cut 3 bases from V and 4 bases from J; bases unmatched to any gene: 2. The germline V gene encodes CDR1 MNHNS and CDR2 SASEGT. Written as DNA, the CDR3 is TGTGCCAGCAGTGACGACAGGGGTTACGAGCAGTACTTC. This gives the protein CASSDDRGYEQYF.

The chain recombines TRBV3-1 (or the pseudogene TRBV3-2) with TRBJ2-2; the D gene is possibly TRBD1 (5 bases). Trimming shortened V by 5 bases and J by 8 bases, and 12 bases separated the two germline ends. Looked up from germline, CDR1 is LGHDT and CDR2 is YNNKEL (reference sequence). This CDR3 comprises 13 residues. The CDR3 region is CASSTRASGELFF. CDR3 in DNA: TGTGCCAGCAGCACCAGGGCTTCTGGGGAGCTGTTTTTT.

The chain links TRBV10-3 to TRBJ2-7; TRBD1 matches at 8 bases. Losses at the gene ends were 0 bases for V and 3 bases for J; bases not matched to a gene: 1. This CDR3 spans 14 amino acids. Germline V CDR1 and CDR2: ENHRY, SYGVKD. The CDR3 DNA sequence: TGTGCCATCAGTGAGTCGGGGACAGGCTACGAGCAGTACTTC. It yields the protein CAISESGTGYEQYF.

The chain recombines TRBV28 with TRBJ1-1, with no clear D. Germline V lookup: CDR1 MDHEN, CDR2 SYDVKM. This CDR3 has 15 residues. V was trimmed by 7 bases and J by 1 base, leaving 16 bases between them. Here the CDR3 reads CASNEERQPNTEAFF. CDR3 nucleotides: TGTGCCAGCAATGAAGAGCGTCAGCCGAACACTGAAGCTTTCTTT.

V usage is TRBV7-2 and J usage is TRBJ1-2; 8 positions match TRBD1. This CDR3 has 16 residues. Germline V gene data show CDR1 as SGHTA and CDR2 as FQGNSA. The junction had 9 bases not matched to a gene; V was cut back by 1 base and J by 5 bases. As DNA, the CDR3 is TGTGCCAGCAGCTTAGGAGGCGCAGGGGGCGCGTATGGCTACACCTTC. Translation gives CASSLGGAGGAYGYTF.

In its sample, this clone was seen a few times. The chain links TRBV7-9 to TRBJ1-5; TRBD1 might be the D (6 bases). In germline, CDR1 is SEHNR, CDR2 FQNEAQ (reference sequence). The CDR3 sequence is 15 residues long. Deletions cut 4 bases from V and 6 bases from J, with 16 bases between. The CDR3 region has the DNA TGTGCCAGCAGCTCCCTAGGGGGGGAATTTCAGCCCCAGCATTTT. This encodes CASSSLGGEFQPQHF. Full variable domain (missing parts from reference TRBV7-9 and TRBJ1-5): DTGVSQNPRHKITKRGQNVTFRCDPISEHNRLYWYRQTLGQGPEFLTYFQNEAQLEKSRLLSDRFSAERPKGSFSTLEIQRTEQGDSAMYLCASSSLGGEFQPQHFGDGTRLSIL.

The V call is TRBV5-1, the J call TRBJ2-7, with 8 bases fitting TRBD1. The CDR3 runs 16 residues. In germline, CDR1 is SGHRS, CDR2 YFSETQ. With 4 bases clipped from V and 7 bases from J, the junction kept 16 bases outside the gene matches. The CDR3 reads CASSVVLGTGSREQYF. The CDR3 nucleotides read TGCGCCAGCAGCGTCGTCCTCGGGACAGGTTCCAGGGAGCAGTACTTC. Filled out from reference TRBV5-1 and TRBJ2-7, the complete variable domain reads KAGVTQTPRYLIKTRGQQVTLSCSPISGHRSVSWYQQTPGQGLQFLFEYFSETQRNKGNFPGRFSGRQFSNSRSEMNVSTLELGDSALYLCASSVVLGTGSREQYFGPGTRLTVT.

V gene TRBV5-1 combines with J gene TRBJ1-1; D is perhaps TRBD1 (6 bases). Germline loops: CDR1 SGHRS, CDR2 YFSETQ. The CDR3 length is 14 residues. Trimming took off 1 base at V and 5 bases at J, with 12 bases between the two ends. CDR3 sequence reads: CASSLSAGETEAFF. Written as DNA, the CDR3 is TGCGCCAGCAGCTTGTCGGCAGGGGAAACTGAAGCTTTCTTT. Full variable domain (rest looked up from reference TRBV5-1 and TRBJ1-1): KAGVTQTPRYLIKTRGQQVTLSCSPISGHRSVSWYQQTPGQGLQFLFEYFSETQRNKGNFPGRFSGRQFSNSRSEMNVSTLELGDSALYLCASSLSAGETEAFFGQGTRLTVV.

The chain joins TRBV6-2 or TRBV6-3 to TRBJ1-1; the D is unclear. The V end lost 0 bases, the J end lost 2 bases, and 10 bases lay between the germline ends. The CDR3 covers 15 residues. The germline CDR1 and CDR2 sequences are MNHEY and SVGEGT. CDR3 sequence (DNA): TGTGCCAGCAGTTACTCGAGTGCCCACAACACTGAAGCTTTCTTT. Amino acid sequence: CASSYSSAHNTEAFF.

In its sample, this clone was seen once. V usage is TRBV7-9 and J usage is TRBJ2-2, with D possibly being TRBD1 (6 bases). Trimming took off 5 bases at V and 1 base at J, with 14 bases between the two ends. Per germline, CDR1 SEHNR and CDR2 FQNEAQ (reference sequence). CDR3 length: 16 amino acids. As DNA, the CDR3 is TGTGCCAGCAGCCTCCCCGGGACAAAGAACACCGGGGAGCTGTTTTTT. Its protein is CASSLPGTKNTGELFF.

Here the CDR3 reads CASSPDRVHPENTEAFF. The CDR3, as DNA: TGTGCCAGCAGCCCCGACAGGGTTCATCCAGAAAACACTGAAGCTTTCTTT. This chain links TRBV7-2 with TRBJ1-1; 7 bases are shared with TRBD1. CDR3 length: 17 residues. The trim removed 5 bases at V and 2 bases at J, leaving 14 bases unmatched. From germline, CDR1 is SGHTA and CDR2 FQGNSA.

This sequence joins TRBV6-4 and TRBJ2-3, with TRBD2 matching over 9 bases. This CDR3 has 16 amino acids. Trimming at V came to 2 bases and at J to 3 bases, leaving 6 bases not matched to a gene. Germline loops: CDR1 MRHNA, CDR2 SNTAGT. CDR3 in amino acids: CASSDAGGGATDTQYF. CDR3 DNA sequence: TGTGCCAGCAGTGACGCGGGCGGGGGGGCGACAGATACGCAGTATTTT.

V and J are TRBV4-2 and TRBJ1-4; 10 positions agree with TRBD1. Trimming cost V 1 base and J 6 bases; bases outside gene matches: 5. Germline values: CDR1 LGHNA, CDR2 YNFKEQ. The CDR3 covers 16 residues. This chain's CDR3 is CASSQVDRGHYEKLFF. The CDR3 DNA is TGTGCCAGCAGCCAAGTAGACAGGGGGCACTATGAAAAACTGTTTTTT.

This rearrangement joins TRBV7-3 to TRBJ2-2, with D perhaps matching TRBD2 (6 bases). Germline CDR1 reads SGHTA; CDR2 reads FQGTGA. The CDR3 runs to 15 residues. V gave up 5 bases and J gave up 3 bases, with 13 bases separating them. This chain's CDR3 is CASSPWGEYTGELFF. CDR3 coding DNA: TGTGCCAGCAGCCCCTGGGGGGAATACACCGGGGAGCTGTTTTTT.

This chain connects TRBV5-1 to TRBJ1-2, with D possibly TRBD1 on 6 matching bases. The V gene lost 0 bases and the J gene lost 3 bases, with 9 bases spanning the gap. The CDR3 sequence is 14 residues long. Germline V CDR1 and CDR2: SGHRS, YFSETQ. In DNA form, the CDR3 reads TGCGCCAGCAGCTTGGTCCCAGGGGACTATGGCTACACCTTC. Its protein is CASSLVPGDYGYTF.

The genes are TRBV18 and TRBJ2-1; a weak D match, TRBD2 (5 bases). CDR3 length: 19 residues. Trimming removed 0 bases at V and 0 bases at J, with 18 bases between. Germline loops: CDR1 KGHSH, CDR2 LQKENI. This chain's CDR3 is CASSPPRGLGLSSYNEQFF. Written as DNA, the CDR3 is TGTGCCAGCTCACCACCCCGCGGGTTAGGCTTGAGCTCCTACAATGAGCAGTTCTTC.

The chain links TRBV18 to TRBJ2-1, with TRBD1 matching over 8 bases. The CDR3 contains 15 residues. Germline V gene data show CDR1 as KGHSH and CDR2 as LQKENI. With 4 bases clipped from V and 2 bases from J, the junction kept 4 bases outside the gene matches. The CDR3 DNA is TGTGCCAGCTCACAGGTGGGACAGGCCTACAATGAGCAGTTCTTC. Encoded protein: CASSQVGQAYNEQFF.

CDR3 coding DNA: TGTGCCAGCAGCTTAGAGGGACTGATTTCCTACGAGCAGTACTTC. This codes for CASSLEGLISYEQYF. The gene calls are TRBV11-3 and TRBJ2-7, with D possibly TRBD2 on 6 matching bases. Trimming removed 0 bases from V and 1 base from J, with 10 bases in between. The CDR3 sequence is 15 residues long. Germline CDR1 and CDR2: SGHNT and YENEEA.

The CDR3 nucleotides read TGCAGTGCTAGTAGACTAGCGAAGTATGAGCAGTTCTTC. This gives the protein CSASRLAKYEQFF. The chain combines TRBV20-1 with TRBJ2-1; 8 nucleotides match TRBD2. The V segment lost 3 bases and the J segment 8 bases; nucleotides outside the gene matches: 6. The CDR3 sequence is 13 residues long. The germline V gene encodes CDR1 DFQATT and CDR2 SNEGSKA (reference sequence).

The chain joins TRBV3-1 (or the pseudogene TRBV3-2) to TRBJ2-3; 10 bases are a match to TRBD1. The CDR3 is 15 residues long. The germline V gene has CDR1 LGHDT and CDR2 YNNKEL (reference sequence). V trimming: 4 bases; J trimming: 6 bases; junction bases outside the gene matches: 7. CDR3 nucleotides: TGTGCCAGCAGCCCCGGGACAGGGGAGTCGGATACGCAGTATTTT. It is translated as CASSPGTGESDTQYF.

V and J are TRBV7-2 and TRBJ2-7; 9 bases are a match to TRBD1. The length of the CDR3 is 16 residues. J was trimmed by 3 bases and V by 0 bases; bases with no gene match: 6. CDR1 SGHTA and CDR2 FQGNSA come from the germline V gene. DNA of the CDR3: TGTGCCAGCAGCTTAGCGCTTAGGACAGGGGACTACGAGCAGTACTTC. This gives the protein CASSLALRTGDYEQYF.

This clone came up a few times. The CDR3 loop is CASSISPRGNTEAFF. The CDR3 nucleotides read TGTGCCAGTAGTATTTCCCCCCGGGGGAACACTGAAGCTTTCTTT. The rearrangement joins TRBV19 to TRBJ1-1; the D is unclear. This CDR3 comprises 15 residues. The germline CDR1 and CDR2 sequences are LNHDA and SQIVND (reference sequence). Trimming pared 3 bases from V and 1 base from J, leaving 12 bases between. Based on the CDR3 plus reference TRBV19 and TRBJ1-1, the full variable domain is DGGITQSPKYLFRKEGQNVTLSCEQNLNHDAMYWYRQDPGQGLRLIYYSQIVNDFQKGDIAEGYSVSREKKESFPLTVTSAQKNPTAFYLCASSISPRGNTEAFFGQGTRLTVV.

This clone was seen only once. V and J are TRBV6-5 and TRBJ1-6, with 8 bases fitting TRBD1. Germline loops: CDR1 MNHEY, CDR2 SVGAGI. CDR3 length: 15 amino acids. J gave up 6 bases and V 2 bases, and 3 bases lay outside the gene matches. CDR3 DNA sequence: TGTGCCAGCAGTTACCCCGGACAGGGTAATTCACCCCTCCACTTT. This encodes CASSYPGQGNSPLHF.

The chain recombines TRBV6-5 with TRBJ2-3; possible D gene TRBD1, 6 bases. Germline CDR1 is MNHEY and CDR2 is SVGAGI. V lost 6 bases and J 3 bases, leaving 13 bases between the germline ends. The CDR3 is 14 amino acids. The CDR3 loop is CASSLPQGTDTQYF. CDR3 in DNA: TGTGCCAGCAGCCTCCCGCAGGGGACAGATACGCAGTATTTT.

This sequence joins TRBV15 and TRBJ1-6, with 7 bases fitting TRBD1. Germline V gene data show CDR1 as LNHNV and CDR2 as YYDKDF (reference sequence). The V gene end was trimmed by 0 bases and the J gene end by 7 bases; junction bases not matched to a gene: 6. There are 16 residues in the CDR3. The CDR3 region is CATSRDQGDWNSPLHF. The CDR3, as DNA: TGTGCCACCAGCAGAGATCAGGGGGACTGGAATTCACCCCTCCACTTT.

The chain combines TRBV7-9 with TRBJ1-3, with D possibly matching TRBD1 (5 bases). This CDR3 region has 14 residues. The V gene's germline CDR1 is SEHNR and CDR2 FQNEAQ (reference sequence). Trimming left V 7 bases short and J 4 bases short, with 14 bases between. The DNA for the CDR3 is TGTGCCAGCACCCGACAGAGGTTGGGAAACACCATATATTTT. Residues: CASTRQRLGNTIYF.

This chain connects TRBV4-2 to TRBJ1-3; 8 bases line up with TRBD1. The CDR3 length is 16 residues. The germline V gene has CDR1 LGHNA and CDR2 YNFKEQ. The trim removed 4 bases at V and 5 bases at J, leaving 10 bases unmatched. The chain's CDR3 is CASSLLARGLRNTIYF. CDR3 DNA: TGTGCCAGCAGCCTTTTAGCCAGGGGGCTCAGAAACACCATATATTTT.

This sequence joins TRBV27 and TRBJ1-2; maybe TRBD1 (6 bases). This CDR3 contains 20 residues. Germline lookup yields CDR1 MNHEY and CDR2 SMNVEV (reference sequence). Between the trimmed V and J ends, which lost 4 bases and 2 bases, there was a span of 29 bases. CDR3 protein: CASSWIPYAERQERNYGYTF. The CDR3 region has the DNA TGTGCCAGCAGTTGGATACCTTACGCCGAAAGACAGGAGAGAAACTATGGCTACACCTTC.

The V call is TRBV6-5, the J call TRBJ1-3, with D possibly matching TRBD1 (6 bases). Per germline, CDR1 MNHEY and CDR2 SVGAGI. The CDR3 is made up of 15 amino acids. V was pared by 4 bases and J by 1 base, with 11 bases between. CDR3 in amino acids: CASSSLGQSGNTIYF. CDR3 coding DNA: TGTGCCAGCAGTTCACTTGGACAGTCTGGAAACACCATATATTTT.